This passage covers 5 T cell receptor beta chains from one sample sequenced in a study of blood T cell repertoires in COVID-19. The method was immunoSEQ multiplex PCR; TCRdb's version includes in-frame clones alone and lacks a portion of them. The data contain under 200,000 clones, over 70% of them singletons. The sample taken for sequencing was PBMCs or T cells enriched from blood (not recorded which). The origin of the receptors is a woman aged 60-75 years who had recovered from COVID-19.

This rearrangement joins TRBV6-5 to TRBJ1-2, with D possibly being TRBD1 (6 bases). The CDR3 loop spans 14 amino acids. The V and J ends lost 6 bases and 5 bases respectively, with 16 bases between them. Germline loops: CDR1 MNHEY, CDR2 SVGAGI. The DNA of the CDR3 is TGTGCCAGCAGGTTAACAGGGTTGGGGTATGGCTACACCTTC. Its translation is CASRLTGLGYGYTF.

The rearrangement uses TRBV5-1 and TRBJ1-1, with D possibly matching TRBD1 (5 bases). Germline assignment: CDR1 SGHRS and CDR2 YFSETQ. The CDR3 covers 15 residues. Between the trimmed V and J ends, which lost 2 bases and 0 bases, there was a span of 11 bases. CDR3 amino acids: CASSFGANVNTEAFF. CDR3 sequence (DNA): TGCGCCAGCAGCTTTGGGGCCAATGTGAACACTGAAGCTTTCTTT.

This sequence joins TRBV19 and TRBJ1-6; 7 bases line up with TRBD1. The ends lost 11 bases at V and 7 bases at J; junction bases unmatched: 14. The CDR3 loop spans 15 amino acids. Germline V CDR1 and CDR2: LNHDA, SQIVND (reference sequence). CDR3 bases: TGTGCCGTCAGGGGGGAGTCAAAGGCCAATTCACCCCTCCACTTT. It encodes CAVRGESKANSPLHF.

CDR3: CAISGGSGISYEQYF. The CDR3 region has the DNA TGTGCCATCAGTGGGGGAAGCGGGATCTCCTACGAGCAGTACTTC. V and J are TRBV10-3 and TRBJ2-7; 7 bases agree with TRBD2. Germline CDR1 and CDR2: ENHRY and SYGVKD. The J segment lost 0 bases and the V segment lost 4 bases, leaving 6 bases of the junction unmatched. CDR3 length equals 15 residues.

The chain uses TRBV3-1 (or the pseudogene TRBV3-2) and TRBJ1-6, with D maybe TRBD1 (5 bases). The germline CDR1 and CDR2 sequences are LGHDT and YNNKEL (reference sequence). The CDR3 sequence is 16 residues long. Trimming stripped 7 bases from V and 6 bases from J, with 19 bases between. CDR3 coding DNA: TGTGCCAGCAACTTAATGGGGGGAACAGCTAATTCACCCCTCCACTTT. As protein: CASNLMGGTANSPLHF.